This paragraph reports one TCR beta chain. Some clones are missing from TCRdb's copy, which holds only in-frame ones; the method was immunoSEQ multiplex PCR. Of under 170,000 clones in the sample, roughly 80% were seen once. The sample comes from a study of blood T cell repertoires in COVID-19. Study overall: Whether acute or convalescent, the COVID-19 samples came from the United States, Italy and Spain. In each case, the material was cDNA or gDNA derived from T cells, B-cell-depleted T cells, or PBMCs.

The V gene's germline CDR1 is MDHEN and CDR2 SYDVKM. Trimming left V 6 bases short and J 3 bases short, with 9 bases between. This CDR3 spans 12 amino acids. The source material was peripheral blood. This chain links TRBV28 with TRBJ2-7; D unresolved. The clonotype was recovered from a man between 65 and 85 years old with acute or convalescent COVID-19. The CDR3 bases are TGTGCCAGCAGAACTCAGGACTACGAGCAGTACTTC. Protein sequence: CASRTQDYEQYF.